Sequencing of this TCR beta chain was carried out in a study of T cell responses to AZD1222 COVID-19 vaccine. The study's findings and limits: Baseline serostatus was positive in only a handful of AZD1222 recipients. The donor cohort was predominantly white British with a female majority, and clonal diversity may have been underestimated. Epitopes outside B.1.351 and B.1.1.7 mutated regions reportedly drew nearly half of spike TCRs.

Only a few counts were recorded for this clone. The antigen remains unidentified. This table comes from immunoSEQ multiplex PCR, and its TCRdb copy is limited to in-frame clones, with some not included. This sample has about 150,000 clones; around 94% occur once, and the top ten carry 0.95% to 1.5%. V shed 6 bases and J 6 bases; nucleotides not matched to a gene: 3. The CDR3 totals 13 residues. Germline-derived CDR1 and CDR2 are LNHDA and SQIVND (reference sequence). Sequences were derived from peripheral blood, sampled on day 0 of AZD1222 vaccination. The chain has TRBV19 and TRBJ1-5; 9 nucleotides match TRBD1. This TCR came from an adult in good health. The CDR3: CASRGDRVQPQHF. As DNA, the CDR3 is TGTGCCAGTAGGGGGGACAGGGTTCAGCCCCAGCATTTT.